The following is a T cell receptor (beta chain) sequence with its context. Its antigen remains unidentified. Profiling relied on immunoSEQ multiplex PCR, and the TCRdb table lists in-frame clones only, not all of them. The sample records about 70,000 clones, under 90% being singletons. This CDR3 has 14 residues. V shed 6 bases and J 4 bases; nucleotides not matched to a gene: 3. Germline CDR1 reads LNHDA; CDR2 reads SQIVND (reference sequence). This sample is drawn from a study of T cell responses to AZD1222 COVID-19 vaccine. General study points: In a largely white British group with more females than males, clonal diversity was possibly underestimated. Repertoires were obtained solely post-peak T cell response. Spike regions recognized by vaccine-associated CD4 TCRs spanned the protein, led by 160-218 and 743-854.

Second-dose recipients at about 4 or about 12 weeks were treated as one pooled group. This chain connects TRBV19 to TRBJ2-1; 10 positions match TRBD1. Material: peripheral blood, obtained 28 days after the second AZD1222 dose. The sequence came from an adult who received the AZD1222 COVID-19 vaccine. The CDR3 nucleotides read TGTGCCAGTAGCCCGGACAGGGGGTACAATGAGCAGTTCTTC. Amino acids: CASSPDRGYNEQFF.